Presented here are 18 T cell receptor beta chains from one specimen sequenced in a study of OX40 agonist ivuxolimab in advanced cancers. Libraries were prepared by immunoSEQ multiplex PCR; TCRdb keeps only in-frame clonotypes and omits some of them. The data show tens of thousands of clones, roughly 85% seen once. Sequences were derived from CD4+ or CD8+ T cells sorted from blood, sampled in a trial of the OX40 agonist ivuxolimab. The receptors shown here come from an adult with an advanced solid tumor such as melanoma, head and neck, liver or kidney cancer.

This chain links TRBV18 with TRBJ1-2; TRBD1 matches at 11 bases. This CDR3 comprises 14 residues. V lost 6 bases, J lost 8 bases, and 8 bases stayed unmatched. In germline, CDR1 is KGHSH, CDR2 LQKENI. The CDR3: CASSPDRGRGGYTF. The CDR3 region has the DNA TGTGCCAGCTCCCCGGACAGGGGGCGAGGGGGCTACACCTTC.

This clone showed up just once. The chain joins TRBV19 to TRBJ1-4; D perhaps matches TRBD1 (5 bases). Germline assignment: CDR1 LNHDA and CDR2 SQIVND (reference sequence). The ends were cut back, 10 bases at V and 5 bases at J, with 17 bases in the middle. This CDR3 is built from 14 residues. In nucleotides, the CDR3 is TGTGCCACCGCCGGGGTACGGGGCAATGAAAAACTGTTTTTT. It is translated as CATAGVRGNEKLFF.

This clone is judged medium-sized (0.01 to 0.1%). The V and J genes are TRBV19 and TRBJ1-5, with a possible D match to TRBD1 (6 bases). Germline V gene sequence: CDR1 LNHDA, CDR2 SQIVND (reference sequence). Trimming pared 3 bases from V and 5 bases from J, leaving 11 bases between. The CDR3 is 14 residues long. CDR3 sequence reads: CASSITGIDQPQHF. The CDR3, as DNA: TGTGCCAGTAGTATCACAGGGATCGATCAGCCCCAGCATTTT.

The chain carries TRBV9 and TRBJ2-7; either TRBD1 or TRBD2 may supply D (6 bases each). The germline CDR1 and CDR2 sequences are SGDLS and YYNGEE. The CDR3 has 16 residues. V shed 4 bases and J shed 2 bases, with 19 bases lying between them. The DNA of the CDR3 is TGTGCCAGCAGCCCCCAAGGGGGGACTTTTACCTACGAGCAGTACTTC. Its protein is CASSPQGGTFTYEQYF. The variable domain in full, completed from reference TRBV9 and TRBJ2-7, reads DSGVTQTPKHLITATGQRVTLRCSPRSGDLSVYWYQQSLDQGLQFLIQYYNGEERAKGNILERFSAQQFPDLHSELNLSSLELGDSALYFCASSPQGGTFTYEQYFGPGTRLTVT.

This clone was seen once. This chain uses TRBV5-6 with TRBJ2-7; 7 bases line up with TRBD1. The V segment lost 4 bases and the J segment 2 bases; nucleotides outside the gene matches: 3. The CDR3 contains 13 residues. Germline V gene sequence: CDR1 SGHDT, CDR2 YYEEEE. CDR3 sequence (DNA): TGTGCCAGCAGCCGACAGGGCCCCTACGAGCAGTACTTC. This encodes CASSRQGPYEQYF.

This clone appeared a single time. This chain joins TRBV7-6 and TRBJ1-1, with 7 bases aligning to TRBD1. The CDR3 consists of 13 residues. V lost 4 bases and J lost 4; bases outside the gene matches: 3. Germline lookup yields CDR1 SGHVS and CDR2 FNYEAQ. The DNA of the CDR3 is TGTGCCAGCAGCTCGGGACAGCGCACTGAAGCTTTCTTT. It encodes CASSSGQRTEAFF. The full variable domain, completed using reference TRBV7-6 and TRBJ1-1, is GAGVSQSPRYKVTKRGQDVALRCDPISGHVSLYWYRQALGQGPEFLTYFNYEAQQDKSGLPNDRFSAERPEGSISTLTIQRTEQRDSAMYRCASSSGQRTEAFFGQGTRLTVV.

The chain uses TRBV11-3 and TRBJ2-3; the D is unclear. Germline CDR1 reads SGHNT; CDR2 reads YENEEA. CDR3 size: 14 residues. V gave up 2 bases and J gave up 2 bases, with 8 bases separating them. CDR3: CASSLRPPTDTQYF. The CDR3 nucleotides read TGTGCCAGCAGCTTAAGACCCCCCACAGATACGCAGTATTTT.

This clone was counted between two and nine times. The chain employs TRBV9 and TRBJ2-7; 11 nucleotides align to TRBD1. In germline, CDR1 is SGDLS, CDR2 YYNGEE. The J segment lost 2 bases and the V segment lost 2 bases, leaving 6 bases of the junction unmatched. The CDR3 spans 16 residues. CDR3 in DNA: TGTGCCAGCAGCGTCGAGGCGGGACAGGGGGCCTACGAGCAGTACTTC. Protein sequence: CASSVEAGQGAYEQYF.

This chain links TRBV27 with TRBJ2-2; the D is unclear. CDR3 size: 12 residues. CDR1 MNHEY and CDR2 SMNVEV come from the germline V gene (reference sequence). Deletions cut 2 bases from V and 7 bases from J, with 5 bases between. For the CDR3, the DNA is TGTGCCAGCAGTTTAATCGACGGGGAGCTGTTTTTT. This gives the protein CASSLIDGELFF.

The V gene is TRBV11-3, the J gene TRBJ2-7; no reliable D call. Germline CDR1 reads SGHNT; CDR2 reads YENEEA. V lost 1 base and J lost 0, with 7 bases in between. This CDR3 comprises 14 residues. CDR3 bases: TGTGCCAGCAGCTTAGGGGCTAGCTCCTACGAGCAGTACTTC. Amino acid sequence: CASSLGASSYEQYF.

The CDR3 DNA reads as TGTGCCAGTAGTGGAACCATGAACACTGAAGCTTTCTTT. Protein product: CASSGTMNTEAFF. J is TRBJ1-1 and V is TRBV19, with D uncertain. CDR1 is LNHDA, CDR2 SQIVND, per germline (reference sequence). Trimming took off 5 bases at V and 0 bases at J, with 7 bases between the two ends. The CDR3 is 13 residues long.

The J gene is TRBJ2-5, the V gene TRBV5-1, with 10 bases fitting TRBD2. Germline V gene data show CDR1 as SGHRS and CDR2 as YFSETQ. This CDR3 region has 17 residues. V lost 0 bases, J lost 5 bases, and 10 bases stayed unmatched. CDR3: CASSLGSSGGAGETQYF. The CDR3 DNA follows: TGCGCCAGCAGCTTGGGATCCAGCGGGGGGGCCGGCGAGACCCAGTACTTC.

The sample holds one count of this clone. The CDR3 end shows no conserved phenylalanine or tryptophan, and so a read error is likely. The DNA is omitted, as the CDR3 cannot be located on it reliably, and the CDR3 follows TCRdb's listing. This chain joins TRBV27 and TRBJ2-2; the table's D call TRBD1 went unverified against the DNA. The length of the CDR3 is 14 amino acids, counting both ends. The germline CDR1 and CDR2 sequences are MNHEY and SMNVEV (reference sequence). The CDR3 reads CASKPGQATGELPL.

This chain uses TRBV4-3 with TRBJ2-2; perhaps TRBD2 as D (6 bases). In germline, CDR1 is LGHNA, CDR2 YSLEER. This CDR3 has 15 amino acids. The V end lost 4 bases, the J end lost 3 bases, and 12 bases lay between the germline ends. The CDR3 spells CASSPYGTYTGELFF. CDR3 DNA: TGCGCCAGCAGCCCGTATGGGACTTACACCGGGGAGCTGTTTTTT.

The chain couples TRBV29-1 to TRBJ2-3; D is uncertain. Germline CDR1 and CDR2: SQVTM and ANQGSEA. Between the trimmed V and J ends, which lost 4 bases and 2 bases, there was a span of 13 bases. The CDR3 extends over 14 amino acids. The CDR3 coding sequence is TGCAGCGTTGGAGAAAACCGAATCACAGATACGCAGTATTTT. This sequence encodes CSVGENRITDTQYF.

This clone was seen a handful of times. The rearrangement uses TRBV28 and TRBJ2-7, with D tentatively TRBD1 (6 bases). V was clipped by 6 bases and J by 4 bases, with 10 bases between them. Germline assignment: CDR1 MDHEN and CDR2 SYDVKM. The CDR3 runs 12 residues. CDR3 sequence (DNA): TGTGCCAGCAGCCTACAGGGTTACGAGCAGTACTTC. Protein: CASSLQGYEQYF.

The DNA for the CDR3 is TGTGCCAGCACCGAAACAACGGAAGGGCCCCAGCATTTT. Translating it yields CASTETTEGPQHF. The gene calls are TRBV6-5 and TRBJ1-5; D call uncertain. The germline V gene has CDR1 MNHEY and CDR2 SVGAGI. Trimming left V 7 bases short and J 9 bases short, with 16 bases between. There are 13 residues in the CDR3.

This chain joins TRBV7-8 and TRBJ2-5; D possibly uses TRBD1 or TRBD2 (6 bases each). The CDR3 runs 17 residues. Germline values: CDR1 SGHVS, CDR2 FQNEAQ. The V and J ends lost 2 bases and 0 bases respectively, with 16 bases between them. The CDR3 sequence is CASSLSGAGPYQETQYF. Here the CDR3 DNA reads TGTGCCAGCAGCTTATCGGGGGCAGGGCCGTACCAAGAGACCCAGTACTTC.